This TCR beta chain appears in the sequencing data of a study of T cells in Graves' hyperthyroidism and ophthalmopathy. Study overall: Before any treatment, at initial diagnosis, peripheral blood was collected.

A lack of ophthalmopathy progression within 18 months defined stable Graves' hyperthyroidism. V lost 4 bases, J lost 7 bases, and 23 bases lay in between. Germline V gives CDR1 MGHRA, CDR2 YSYEKL. The CDR3 contains 17 residues. This clonotype was observed a few times. RNA transcripts were the template for amplifying TCR beta CDR3 regions. The HTBI set primed first-round TCR CDR3 RT-PCR. TCRdb re-derived calls from the multiplex PCR reads in MiXCR, one entry per CDR3 protein. The sample holds 150,000 to 200,000 distinct CDR3 sequences, about 18% seen once. What was sequenced was blood. This TCR was sampled from a woman aged 45-65 years with Graves' hyperthyroidism. The V call is TRBV4-1, the J call TRBJ1-5; weak D call: TRBD1 (6 bases). CDR3 in DNA: TGCGCCAGCAGCCCTAATCCTAGGGGGGGCCAGGGGCAGCCCCAGCATTTT. It encodes CASSPNPRGGQGQPQHF.